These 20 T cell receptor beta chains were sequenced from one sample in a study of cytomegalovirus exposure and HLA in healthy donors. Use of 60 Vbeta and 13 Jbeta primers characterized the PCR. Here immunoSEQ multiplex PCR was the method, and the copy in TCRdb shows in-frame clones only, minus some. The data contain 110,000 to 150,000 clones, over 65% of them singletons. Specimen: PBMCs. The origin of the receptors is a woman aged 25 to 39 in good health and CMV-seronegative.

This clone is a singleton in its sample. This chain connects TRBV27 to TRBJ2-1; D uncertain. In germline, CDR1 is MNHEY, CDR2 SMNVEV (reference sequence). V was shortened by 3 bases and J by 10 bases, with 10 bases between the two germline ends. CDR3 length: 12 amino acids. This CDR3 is CASSFISREQFF. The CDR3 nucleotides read TGTGCCAGCAGTTTTATATCGCGGGAGCAGTTCTTC.

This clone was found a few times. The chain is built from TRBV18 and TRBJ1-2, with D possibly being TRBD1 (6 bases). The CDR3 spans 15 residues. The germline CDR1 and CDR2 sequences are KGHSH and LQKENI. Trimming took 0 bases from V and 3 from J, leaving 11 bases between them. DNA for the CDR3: TGTGCCAGCTCACCACCTACAGGGCGAGACTATGGCTACACCTTC. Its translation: CASSPPTGRDYGYTF.

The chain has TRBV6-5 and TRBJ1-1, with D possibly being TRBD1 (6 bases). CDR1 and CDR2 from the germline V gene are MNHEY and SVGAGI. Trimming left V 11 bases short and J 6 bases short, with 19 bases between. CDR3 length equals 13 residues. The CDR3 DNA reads TGTGCCGCTGGCCCGGGGGGCTTGGCTGAAGCTTTCTTT. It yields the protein CAAGPGGLAEAFF.

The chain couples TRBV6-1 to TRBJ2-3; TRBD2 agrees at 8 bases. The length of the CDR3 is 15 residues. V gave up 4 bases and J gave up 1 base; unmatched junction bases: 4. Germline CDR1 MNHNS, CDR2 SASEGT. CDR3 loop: CASSVGAGGTDTQYF. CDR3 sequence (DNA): TGTGCCAGCAGTGTTGGAGCGGGAGGCACAGATACGCAGTATTTT.

CDR3 in DNA: TGCGCCAGCAGCACCCCGGGGGGCGGGGATACGCAGTATTTT. It is translated as CASSTPGGGDTQYF. The gene calls are TRBV4-1 and TRBJ2-3; D is possibly TRBD2 (7 bases). The CDR3 covers 14 residues. CDR1 and CDR2 (germline): MGHRA, YSYEKL. V was trimmed by 5 bases and J by 6 bases, leaving 15 bases between them.

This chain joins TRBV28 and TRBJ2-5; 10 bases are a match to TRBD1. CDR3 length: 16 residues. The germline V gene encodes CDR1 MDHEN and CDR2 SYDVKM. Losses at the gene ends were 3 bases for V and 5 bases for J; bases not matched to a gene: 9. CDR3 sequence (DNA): TGTGCCAGCAGTTTGTCAACCGCGACAGGGGGCGAGACCCAGTACTTC. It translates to CASSLSTATGGETQYF.

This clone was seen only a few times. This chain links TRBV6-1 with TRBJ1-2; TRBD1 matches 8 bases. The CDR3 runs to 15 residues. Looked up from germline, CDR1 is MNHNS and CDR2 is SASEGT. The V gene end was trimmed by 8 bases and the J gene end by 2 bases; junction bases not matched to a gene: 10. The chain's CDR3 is CASLHLGQANYGYTF. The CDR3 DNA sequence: TGTGCCAGCCTTCACCTGGGACAGGCAAACTATGGCTACACCTTC.

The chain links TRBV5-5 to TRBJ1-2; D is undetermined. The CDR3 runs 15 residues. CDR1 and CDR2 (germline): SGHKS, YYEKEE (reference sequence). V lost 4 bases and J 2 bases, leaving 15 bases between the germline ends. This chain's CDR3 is CASSTEYYGNYGYTF. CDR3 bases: TGTGCCAGCAGCACGGAATACTACGGGAACTATGGCTACACCTTC.

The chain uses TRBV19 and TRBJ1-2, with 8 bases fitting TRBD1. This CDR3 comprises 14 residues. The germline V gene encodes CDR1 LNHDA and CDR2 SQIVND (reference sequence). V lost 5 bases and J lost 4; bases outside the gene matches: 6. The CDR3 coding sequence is TGTGCCAGTAGTTCCCGGGACAGGCTCTATGGCTACACCTTC. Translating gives CASSSRDRLYGYTF.

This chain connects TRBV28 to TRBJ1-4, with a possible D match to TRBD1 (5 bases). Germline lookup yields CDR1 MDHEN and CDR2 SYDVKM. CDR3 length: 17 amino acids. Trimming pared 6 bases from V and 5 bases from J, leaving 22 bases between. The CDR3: CASSPLAPGPGNEKLFF. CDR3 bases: TGTGCCAGCAGCCCACTAGCCCCAGGGCCTGGGAATGAAAAACTGTTTTTT.

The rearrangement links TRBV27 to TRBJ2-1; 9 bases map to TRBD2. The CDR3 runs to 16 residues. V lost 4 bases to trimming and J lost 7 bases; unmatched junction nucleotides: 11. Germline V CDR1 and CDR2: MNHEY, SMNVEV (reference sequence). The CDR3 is CASSYAELAGRNEQFF. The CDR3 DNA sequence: TGTGCCAGCAGTTACGCCGAGCTAGCGGGGCGTAATGAGCAGTTCTTC.

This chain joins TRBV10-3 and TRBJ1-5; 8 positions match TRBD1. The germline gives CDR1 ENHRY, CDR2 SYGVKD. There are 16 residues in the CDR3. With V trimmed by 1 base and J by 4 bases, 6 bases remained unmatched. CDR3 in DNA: TGTGCCATCAGTGAGTATAAGACAGGGGTGAATCAGCCCCAGCATTTT. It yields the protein CAISEYKTGVNQPQHF.

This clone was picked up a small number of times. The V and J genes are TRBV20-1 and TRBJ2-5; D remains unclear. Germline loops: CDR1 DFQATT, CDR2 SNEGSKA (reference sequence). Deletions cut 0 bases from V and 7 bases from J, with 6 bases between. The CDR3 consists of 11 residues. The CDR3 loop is CSARESRTQYF. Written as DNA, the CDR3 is TGCAGTGCTAGAGAGAGTCGGACCCAGTACTTC.

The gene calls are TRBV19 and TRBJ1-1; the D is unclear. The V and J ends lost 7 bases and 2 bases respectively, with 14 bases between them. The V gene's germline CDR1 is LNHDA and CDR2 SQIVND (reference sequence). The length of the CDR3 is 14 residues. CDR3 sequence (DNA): TGTGCCAGTATTGGCGGGGTACTAAACACTGAAGCTTTCTTT. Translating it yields CASIGGVLNTEAFF. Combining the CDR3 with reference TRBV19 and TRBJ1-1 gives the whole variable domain DGGITQSPKYLFRKEGQNVTLSCEQNLNHDAMYWYRQDPGQGLRLIYYSQIVNDFQKGDIAEGYSVSREKKESFPLTVTSAQKNPTAFYLCASIGGVLNTEAFFGQGTRLTVV.

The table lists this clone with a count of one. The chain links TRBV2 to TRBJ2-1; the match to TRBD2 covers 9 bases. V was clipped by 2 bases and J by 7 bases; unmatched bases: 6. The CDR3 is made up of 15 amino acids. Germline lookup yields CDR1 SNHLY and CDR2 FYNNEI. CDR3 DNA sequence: TGTGCCAGCAGTGAACTCCTAGCGGGGAGTAATGAGCAGTTCTTC. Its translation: CASSELLAGSNEQFF.

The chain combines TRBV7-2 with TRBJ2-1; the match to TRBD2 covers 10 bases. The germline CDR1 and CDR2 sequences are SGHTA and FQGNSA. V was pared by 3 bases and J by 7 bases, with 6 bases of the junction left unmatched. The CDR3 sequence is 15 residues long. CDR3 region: CASSFLAGVSNEQFF. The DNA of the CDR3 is TGTGCCAGCAGCTTTCTAGCGGGAGTTAGTAATGAGCAGTTCTTC.

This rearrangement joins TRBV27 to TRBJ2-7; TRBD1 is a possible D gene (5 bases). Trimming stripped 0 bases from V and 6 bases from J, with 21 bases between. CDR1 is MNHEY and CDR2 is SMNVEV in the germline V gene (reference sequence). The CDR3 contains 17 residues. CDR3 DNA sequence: TGTGCCAGCAGTTTATCGGTCCGACAGAGAGTGGTAACCGAGCAGTACTTC. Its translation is CASSLSVRQRVVTEQYF.

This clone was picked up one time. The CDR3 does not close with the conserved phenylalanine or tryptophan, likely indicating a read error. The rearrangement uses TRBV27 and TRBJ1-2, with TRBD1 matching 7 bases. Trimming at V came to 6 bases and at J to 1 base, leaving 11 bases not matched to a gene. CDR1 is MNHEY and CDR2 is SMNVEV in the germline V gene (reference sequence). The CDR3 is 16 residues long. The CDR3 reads CASRSTPGQSNYGYTL. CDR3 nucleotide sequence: TGTGCCAGCAGATCAACTCCGGGACAGAGTAACTATGGCTACACCCTC.

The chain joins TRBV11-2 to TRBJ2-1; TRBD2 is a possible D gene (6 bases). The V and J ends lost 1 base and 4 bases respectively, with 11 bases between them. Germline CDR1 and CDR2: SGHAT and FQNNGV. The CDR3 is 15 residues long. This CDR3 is CASSLVSGLYNEQFF. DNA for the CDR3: TGTGCCAGCAGCTTAGTTAGCGGCCTATACAATGAGCAGTTCTTC.

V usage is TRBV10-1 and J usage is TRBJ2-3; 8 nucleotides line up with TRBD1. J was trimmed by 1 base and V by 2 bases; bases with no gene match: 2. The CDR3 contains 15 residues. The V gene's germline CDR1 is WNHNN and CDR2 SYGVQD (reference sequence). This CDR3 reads CASSERGQGTDTQYF. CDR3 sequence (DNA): TGCGCCAGCAGTGAGAGGGGACAGGGCACAGATACGCAGTATTTT.